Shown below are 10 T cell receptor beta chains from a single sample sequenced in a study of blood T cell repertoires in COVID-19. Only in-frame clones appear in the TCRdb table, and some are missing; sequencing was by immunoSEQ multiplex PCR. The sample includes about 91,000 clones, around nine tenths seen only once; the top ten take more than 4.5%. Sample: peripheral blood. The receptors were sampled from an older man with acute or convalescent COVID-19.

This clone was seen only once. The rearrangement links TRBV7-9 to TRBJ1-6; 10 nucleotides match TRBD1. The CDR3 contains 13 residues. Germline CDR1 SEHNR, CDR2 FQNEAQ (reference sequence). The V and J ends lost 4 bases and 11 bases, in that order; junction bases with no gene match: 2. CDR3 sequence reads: CASSSGQGTPLHF. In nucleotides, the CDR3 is TGTGCCAGCAGCTCGGGACAGGGGACACCCCTCCACTTT.

CDR3 bases: TGTGCCAGCAGCGGACCCGGTTCGGGGGTAGGACAGCCCCAGCATTTT. Translating it yields CASSGPGSGVGQPQHF. The chain combines TRBV3-1 (or the pseudogene TRBV3-2) with TRBJ1-5; TRBD1 might be the D (5 bases). Germline CDR1 LGHDT, CDR2 YNNKEL (reference sequence). Trimming left V 5 bases short and J 7 bases short, with 21 bases between. The CDR3 contains 16 residues.

CDR3 loop: CASSEAFGHFIYF. CDR3 coding DNA: TGTGCCAGCAGTGAAGCTTTCGGACACTTCATATATTTT. The chain combines TRBV6-1 with TRBJ1-3; tentative D call: TRBD1 (5 bases). The CDR3 sequence is 13 residues long. Germline V gene sequence: CDR1 MNHNS, CDR2 SASEGT. Trimming left V 0 bases short and J 12 bases short, with 12 bases between.

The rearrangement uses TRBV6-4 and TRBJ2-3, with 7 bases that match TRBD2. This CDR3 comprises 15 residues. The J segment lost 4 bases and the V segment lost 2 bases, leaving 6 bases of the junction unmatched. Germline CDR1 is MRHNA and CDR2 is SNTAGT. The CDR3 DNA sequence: TGTGCCAGCAGTGACACCGGGGGGAAGGCAGATACGCAGTATTTT. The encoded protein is CASSDTGGKADTQYF.

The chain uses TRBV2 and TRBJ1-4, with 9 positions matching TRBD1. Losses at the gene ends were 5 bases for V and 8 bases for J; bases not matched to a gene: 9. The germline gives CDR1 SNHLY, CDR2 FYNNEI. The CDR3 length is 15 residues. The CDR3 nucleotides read TGTGCCAGCAGTAACCGACAGGGGGGAAAGGAAAAACTGTTTTTT. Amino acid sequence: CASSNRQGGKEKLFF. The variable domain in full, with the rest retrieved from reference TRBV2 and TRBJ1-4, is EPEVTQTPSHQVTQMGQEVILRCVPISNHLYFYWYRQILGQKVEFLVSFYNNEISEKSEIFDDQFSVERPDGSNFTLKIRSTKLEDSAMYFCASSNRQGGKEKLFFGSGTQLSVL.

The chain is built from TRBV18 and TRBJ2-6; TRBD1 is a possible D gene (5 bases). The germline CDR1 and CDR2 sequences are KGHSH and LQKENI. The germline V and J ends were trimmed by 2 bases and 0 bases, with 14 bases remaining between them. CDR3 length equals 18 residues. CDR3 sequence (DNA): TGTGCCAGCTCACCAGGCCAGGGTTCGAGCTCTGGGGCCAACGTCCTGACTTTC. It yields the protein CASSPGQGSSSGANVLTF.

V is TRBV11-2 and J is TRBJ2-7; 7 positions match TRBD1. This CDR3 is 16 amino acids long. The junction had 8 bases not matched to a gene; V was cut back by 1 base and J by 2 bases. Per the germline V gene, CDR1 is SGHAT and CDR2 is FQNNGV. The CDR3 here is CASSLGPLTGTYEQYV. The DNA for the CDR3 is TGTGCCAGCAGCTTAGGCCCTCTGACAGGGACCTACGAGCAGTACGTC.

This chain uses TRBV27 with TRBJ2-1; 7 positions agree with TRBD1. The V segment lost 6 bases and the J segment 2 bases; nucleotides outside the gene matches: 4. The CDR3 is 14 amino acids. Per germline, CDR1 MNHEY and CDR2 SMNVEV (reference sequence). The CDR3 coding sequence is TGTGCCAGCAGCCAGACAGGGCCCTACAATGAGCAGTTCTTC. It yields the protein CASSQTGPYNEQFF.

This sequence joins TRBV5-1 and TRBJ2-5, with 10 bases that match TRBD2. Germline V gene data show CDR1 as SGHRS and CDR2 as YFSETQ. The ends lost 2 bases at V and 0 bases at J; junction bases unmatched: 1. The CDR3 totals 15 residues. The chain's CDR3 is CASSFSGGYQETQYF. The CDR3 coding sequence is TGCGCCAGCAGCTTTAGCGGGGGGTACCAAGAGACCCAGTACTTC.

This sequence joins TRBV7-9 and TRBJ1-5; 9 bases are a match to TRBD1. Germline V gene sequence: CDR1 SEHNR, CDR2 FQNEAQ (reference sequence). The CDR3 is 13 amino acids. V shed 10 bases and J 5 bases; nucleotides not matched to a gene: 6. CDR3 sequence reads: CATSGQGDQPQHF. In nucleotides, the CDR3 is TGTGCCACCTCGGGACAGGGTGATCAGCCCCAGCATTTT.